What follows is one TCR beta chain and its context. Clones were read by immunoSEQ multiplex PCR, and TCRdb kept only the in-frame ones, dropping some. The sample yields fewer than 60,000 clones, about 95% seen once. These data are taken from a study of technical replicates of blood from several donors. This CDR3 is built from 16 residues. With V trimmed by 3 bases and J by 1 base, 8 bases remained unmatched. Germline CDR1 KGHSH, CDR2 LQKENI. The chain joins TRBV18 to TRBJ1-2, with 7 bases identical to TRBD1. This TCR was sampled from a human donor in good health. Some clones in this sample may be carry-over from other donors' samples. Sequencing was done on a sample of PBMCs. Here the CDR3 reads CASSPRQGADNYGYTF. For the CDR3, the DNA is TGTGCCAGCTCACCTCGACAGGGAGCAGATAACTATGGCTACACCTTC. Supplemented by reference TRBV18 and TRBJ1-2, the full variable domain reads NAGVMQNPRHLVRRRGQEARLRCSPMKGHSHVYWYRQLPEEGLKFMVYLQKENIIDESGMPKERFSAEFPKEGPSILRIQQVVRGDSAAYFCASSPRQGADNYGYTFGSGTRLTVV.